This passage covers 3 T cell receptor beta chains from one sample sequenced in a study of Graves' ophthalmopathy and Graves' hyperthyroidism. RNA transcripts yielded amplified TCR beta CDR3 regions. Following a first-round RT-PCR that used HTBI primers, a second-round multiplex PCR was carried out. Using its own MiXCR run on the multiplex PCR reads, TCRdb lists one record per CDR3 protein. The sample includes almost 750,000 distinct CDR3 sequences, around 40% of them seen just once. The sample taken for sequencing was peripheral blood. These receptors were taken from an adult man with Graves' ophthalmopathy.

V usage is TRBV24-1 and J usage is TRBJ1-5, with D possibly TRBD1 on 6 matching bases. Matching the DNA end better, TRBJ2-3 makes the J call doubtful. Germline V CDR1 and CDR2: KGHDR, SFDVKD. CDR3 length: 14 amino acids. CDR3 amino acids: CATSDSGVTDTQYF. The CDR3 coding sequence is TGTGCCACCAGTGATTCAGGGGTCACAGATACGCAGTATTTT.

Ten or more counts support this clonotype. The chain recombines TRBV12-3 or TRBV12-4 with TRBJ1-2; possibly TRBD1 for D (5 bases). The CDR3 spans 12 residues. Between the trimmed V and J ends, which lost 3 bases and 8 bases, there was a span of 10 bases. The CDR3, as DNA: TGTGCCAGCAGTTTTCAGGGACTGGGCTACACCTTC. Encoded protein: CASSFQGLGYTF.

J is TRBJ1-6 and V is TRBV9; no reliable D call. The germline V and J ends were trimmed by 5 bases and 10 bases, with 16 bases remaining between them. This CDR3 has 14 residues. Germline CDR1 SGDLS, CDR2 YYNGEE. CDR3 sequence: CASSLEGGFSPLHF. In nucleotides, the CDR3 is TGTGCCAGCAGTTTAGAGGGAGGGTTCTCACCCCTCCACTTT.